Presented here are 18 T cell receptor beta chains from one specimen sequenced in a study of cytomegalovirus exposure and HLA in healthy donors. The primer mix had 60 Vbeta and 13 Jbeta primers. Produced via immunoSEQ multiplex PCR; TCRdb's table is partial and in-frame only. Among 90,000 to 140,000 clones, about four fifths were seen once, and the ten largest hold approximately 2%. Sequencing used PBMCs. The receptors derive from a man aged 25-45 years in good health and CMV-seronegative.

The gene calls are TRBV27 and TRBJ2-7; 9 bases agree with TRBD1. The CDR3 loop spans 17 amino acids. Trimming cost V 3 bases and J 2 bases; bases outside gene matches: 11. Germline CDR1 MNHEY, CDR2 SMNVEV (reference sequence). CDR3 loop: CASSFQPTGGLTYEQYF. CDR3 nucleotides: TGTGCCAGCAGTTTCCAACCCACAGGGGGCCTAACCTACGAGCAGTACTTC.

V gene TRBV11-3 combines with J gene TRBJ1-1; TRBD1 might be the D (5 bases). V lost 3 bases to trimming and J lost 1 base, with 9 bases between them. Germline loops: CDR1 SGHNT, CDR2 YENEEA. There are 14 residues in the CDR3. This CDR3 reads CASSFSGENTEAFF. DNA of the CDR3: TGTGCCAGCAGCTTTTCGGGGGAGAACACTGAAGCTTTCTTT.

V is TRBV7-9 and J is TRBJ1-1; D is possibly TRBD1 (6 bases). CDR1 is SEHNR and CDR2 is FQNEAQ in the germline V gene (reference sequence). This CDR3 has 13 residues. Trimming cost V 4 bases and J 6 bases, with 12 bases left between them. This chain's CDR3 is CASSYRDLAEAFF. CDR3 DNA sequence: TGTGCCAGCAGCTACAGGGATCTGGCTGAAGCTTTCTTT.

The chain combines TRBV19 with TRBJ1-4; D possibly corresponds to TRBD1 (5 bases). This CDR3 comprises 12 residues. V dropped 3 bases and J dropped 13 bases, with 12 bases sitting between them. Looked up from germline, CDR1 is LNHDA and CDR2 is SQIVND (reference sequence). The CDR3: CASSISVGGLFF. The DNA of the CDR3 is TGTGCCAGTAGTATTTCTGTCGGGGGACTGTTTTTT.

The genes are TRBV4-1 and TRBJ2-1; 16 bases fit TRBD2. This CDR3 comprises 16 residues. In germline, CDR1 is MGHRA, CDR2 YSYEKL. The ends lost 4 bases at V and 7 bases at J; junction bases unmatched: 4. The CDR3 sequence is CASSPGLAGGENEQFF. CDR3 bases: TGCGCCAGCAGCCCGGGACTAGCGGGAGGGGAGAATGAGCAGTTCTTC.

The chain links TRBV4-3 to TRBJ1-1, with 8 bases matching TRBD1. CDR3 length equals 14 residues. Germline V gene lookup returns CDR1 LGHNA and CDR2 YSLEER. The junction had 2 bases not matched to a gene; V was cut back by 1 base and J by 4 bases. The DNA for the CDR3 is TGCGCCAGCAGCCAAGGGACAGGGCCCACTGAAGCTTTCTTT. Translating it yields CASSQGTGPTEAFF.

V gene TRBV19 combines with J gene TRBJ2-7, with a possible D match to TRBD2 (5 bases). Trimming shortened V by 3 bases and J by 7 bases, and 10 bases separated the two germline ends. The CDR3 consists of 12 residues. The germline CDR1 and CDR2 sequences are LNHDA and SQIVND (reference sequence). Here the CDR3 DNA reads TGTGCCAGTAGTATCCGGGGTGGGGAGCAGTACTTC. This codes for CASSIRGGEQYF.

This chain uses TRBV5-6 with TRBJ2-3; no clear D gene. This CDR3 spans 14 amino acids. Germline CDR1 SGHDT, CDR2 YYEEEE. V was shortened by 4 bases and J by 0 bases, with 9 bases between the two germline ends. The CDR3 DNA reads as TGTGCCAGCAGCACCACGCTAAGCACAGATACGCAGTATTTT. The encoded protein is CASSTTLSTDTQYF.

The V call is TRBV5-1, the J call TRBJ2-5; a possible D gene is TRBD2 (6 bases). This CDR3 spans 14 amino acids. CDR1 is SGHRS, CDR2 YFSETQ, per germline. Trimming removed 4 bases at V and 4 bases at J, with 14 bases between. The CDR3 protein is CASSPAPGGETQYF. The CDR3 DNA sequence: TGCGCCAGCAGCCCTGCTCCCGGGGGAGAGACCCAGTACTTC.

This clone was counted a few times. The chain combines TRBV5-1 with TRBJ2-5, with 9 bases that match TRBD2. The J segment lost 2 bases and the V segment lost 4 bases, leaving 6 bases of the junction unmatched. CDR1 and CDR2 (germline): SGHRS, YFSETQ. The CDR3 loop spans 15 amino acids. CDR3 nucleotides: TGCGCCAGCAGCCTCCTAGCGGGAAGACAAGAGACCCAGTACTTC. This translates into CASSLLAGRQETQYF.

V usage is TRBV5-4 and J usage is TRBJ2-7, with TRBD1 matching over 8 bases. After removal of 4 bases from V and 5 bases from J, the junction contained 8 bases not matched to a gene. Per germline, CDR1 SGHNT and CDR2 YYREEE (reference sequence). CDR3 size: 14 residues. The CDR3 reads CASSGSTGDHEQYF. The CDR3 DNA is TGTGCCAGCAGCGGATCGACAGGGGACCACGAGCAGTACTTC.

The V and J genes are TRBV30 and TRBJ1-2; D is perhaps TRBD1 (6 bases). CDR3 length: 11 residues. Germline values: CDR1 GTSNPN, CDR2 SVGIG (reference sequence). V lost 3 bases and J 7 bases, leaving 9 bases between the germline ends. The DNA of the CDR3 is TGTGCCTGGAGCAGGGGATCTGGCTACACCTTC. Translation: CAWSRGSGYTF. Combining the CDR3 with reference TRBV30 and TRBJ1-2 gives the whole variable domain SQTIHQWPATLVQPVGSPLSLECTVEGTSNPNLYWYRQAAGRGLQLLFYSVGIGQISSEVPQNLSASRPQDRQFILSSKKLLLSDSGFYLCAWSRGSGYTFGSGTRLTVV.

This clone appeared once. The CDR3 DNA sequence: TGTGCCAGCAGCTCGGGACTCGCAGGCACCGGGGAGCTGTTTTTT. Translated, it gives CASSSGLAGTGELFF. The V call is TRBV7-7, the J call TRBJ2-2; maybe TRBD2 (6 bases). With 4 bases removed from V and 4 bases from J, the gap between germline ends came to 13 bases. CDR3 length: 15 residues. In germline, CDR1 is SSHAT, CDR2 FNYEAQ (reference sequence).

The rearrangement joins TRBV7-8 to TRBJ1-3; no reliable D call. CDR1 SGHVS and CDR2 FQNEAQ come from the germline V gene. Between the trimmed V and J ends, which lost 5 bases and 8 bases, there was a span of 16 bases. The CDR3 length is 14 residues. CDR3 in DNA: TGTGCCAGCAGCCCACCTACCGGGAGAGACACCATATATTTT. Amino acids: CASSPPTGRDTIYF.

This clone was counted between two and nine times. The chain recombines TRBV30 with TRBJ1-5, with D possibly being TRBD1 (5 bases). The CDR3 sequence is 15 residues long. Germline V gene data show CDR1 as GTSNPN and CDR2 as SVGIG (reference sequence). V was cut by 2 bases and J by 3 bases, with 14 bases left in between. The CDR3 is CAWSTVGRNNQPQHF. CDR3 nucleotides: TGTGCCTGGAGTACAGTGGGGCGGAACAATCAGCCCCAGCATTTT.

The gene calls are TRBV7-2 and TRBJ2-7; 9 bases map to TRBD1. Per germline, CDR1 SGHTA and CDR2 FQGNSA. With V trimmed by 5 bases and J by 5 bases, 10 bases remained unmatched. The CDR3 spans 15 residues. DNA for the CDR3: TGTGCCAGCAGCGCACTTGGGACAGGGCTAGACGAGCAGTACTTC. Translation: CASSALGTGLDEQYF.

This rearrangement joins TRBV19 to TRBJ2-7; D gene unclear. CDR1 and CDR2 from the germline V gene are LNHDA and SQIVND (reference sequence). Trimming stripped 1 base from V and 2 bases from J, with 12 bases between. The length of the CDR3 is 15 residues. The DNA of the CDR3 is TGTGCCAGTAGTATAGGCCAGGCGTCAACCTACGAGCAGTACTTC. It codes for CASSIGQASTYEQYF. Based on the CDR3 plus reference TRBV19 and TRBJ2-7, the full variable domain is DGGITQSPKYLFRKEGQNVTLSCEQNLNHDAMYWYRQDPGQGLRLIYYSQIVNDFQKGDIAEGYSVSREKKESFPLTVTSAQKNPTAFYLCASSIGQASTYEQYFGPGTRLTVT.

J is TRBJ2-7 and V is TRBV30; 10 bases match TRBD1. J was trimmed by 3 bases and V by 5 bases; bases with no gene match: 7. The CDR3 extends over 14 amino acids. The germline gives CDR1 GTSNPN, CDR2 SVGIG (reference sequence). The CDR3 loop reads CAWGPGTGVYEQYF. The CDR3 region has the DNA TGTGCCTGGGGCCCCGGGACAGGGGTCTACGAGCAGTACTTC. The variable domain in full, with the rest retrieved from reference TRBV30 and TRBJ2-7, is SQTIHQWPATLVQPVGSPLSLECTVEGTSNPNLYWYRQAAGRGLQLLFYSVGIGQISSEVPQNLSASRPQDRQFILSSKKLLLSDSGFYLCAWGPGTGVYEQYFGPGTRLTVT.